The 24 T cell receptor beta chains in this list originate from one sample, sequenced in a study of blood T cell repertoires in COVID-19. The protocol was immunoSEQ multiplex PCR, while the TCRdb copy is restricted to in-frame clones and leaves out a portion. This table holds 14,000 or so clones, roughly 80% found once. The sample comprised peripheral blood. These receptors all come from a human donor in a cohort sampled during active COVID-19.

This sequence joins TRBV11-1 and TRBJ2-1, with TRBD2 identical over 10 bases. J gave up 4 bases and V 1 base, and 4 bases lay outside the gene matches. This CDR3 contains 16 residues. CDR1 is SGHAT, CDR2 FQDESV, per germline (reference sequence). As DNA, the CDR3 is TGTGCCAGCAGCTTAGAAGCGGGGGGGCGTTACAATGAGCAGTTCTTC. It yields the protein CASSLEAGGRYNEQFF.

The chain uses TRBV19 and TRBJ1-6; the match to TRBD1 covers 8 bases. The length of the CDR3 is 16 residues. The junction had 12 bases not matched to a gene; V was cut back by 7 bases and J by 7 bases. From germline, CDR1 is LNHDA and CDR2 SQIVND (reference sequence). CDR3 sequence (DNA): TGTGCCAGTACCCCGACAGGGGCAGTTGAAAATTCACCCCTCCACTTT. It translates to CASTPTGAVENSPLHF.

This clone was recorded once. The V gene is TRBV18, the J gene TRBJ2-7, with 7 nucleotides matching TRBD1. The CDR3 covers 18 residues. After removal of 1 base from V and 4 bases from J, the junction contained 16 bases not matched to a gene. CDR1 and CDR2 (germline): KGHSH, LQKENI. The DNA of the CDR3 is TGTGCCAGCTCACCACTCTCTCCACGACCGGGACAGAGTTACGAGCAGTACTTC. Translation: CASSPLSPRPGQSYEQYF.

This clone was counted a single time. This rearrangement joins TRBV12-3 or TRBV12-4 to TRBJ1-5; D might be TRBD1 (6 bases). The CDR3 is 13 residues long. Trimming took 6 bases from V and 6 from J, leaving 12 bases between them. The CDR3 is CASSLRGRQPQHF. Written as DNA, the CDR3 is TGTGCCAGCAGCCTCAGGGGACGTCAGCCCCAGCATTTT.

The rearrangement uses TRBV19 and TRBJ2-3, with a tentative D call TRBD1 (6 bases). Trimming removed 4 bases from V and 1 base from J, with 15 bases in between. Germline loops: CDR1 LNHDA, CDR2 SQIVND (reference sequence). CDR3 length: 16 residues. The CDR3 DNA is TGTGCCAGTAGTACGATTAGACAGGCTGGCACAGATACGCAGTATTTT. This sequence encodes CASSTIRQAGTDTQYF.

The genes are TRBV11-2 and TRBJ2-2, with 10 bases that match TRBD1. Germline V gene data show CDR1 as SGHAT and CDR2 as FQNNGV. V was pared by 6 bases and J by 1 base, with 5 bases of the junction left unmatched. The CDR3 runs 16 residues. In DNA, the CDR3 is TGTGCCAGCAGTCGAGACAGGGGGCGGAACACCGGGGAGCTGTTTTTT. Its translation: CASSRDRGRNTGELFF.

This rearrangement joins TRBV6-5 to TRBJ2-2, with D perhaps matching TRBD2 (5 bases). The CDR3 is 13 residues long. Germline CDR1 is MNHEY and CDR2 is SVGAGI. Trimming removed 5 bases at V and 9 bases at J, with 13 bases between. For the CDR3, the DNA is TGTGCCAGCAGTCCTAGCAGTCACCGGGAGCTGTTTTTT. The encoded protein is CASSPSSHRELFF.

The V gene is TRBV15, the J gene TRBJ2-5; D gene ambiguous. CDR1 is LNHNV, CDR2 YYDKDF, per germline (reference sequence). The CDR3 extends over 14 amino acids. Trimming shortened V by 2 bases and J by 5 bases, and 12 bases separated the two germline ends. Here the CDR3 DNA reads TGTGCCACCAGCAGACATCTAGTTGGTGAGACCCAGTACTTC. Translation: CATSRHLVGETQYF.

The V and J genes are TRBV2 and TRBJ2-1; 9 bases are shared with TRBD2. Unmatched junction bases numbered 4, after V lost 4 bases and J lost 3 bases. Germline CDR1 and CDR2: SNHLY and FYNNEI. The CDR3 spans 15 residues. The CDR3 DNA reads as TGTGCCAGCAGTGGAAGTAGCGGGGGCTACAATGAGCAGTTCTTC. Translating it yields CASSGSSGGYNEQFF.

CDR3 DNA sequence: TGTGCCAGCTCACCACCGTATAGTCTTGGCGAGCAGTACTTC. It translates to CASSPPYSLGEQYF. The gene calls are TRBV18 and TRBJ2-7; unclear D gene. Trimming removed 0 bases at V and 6 bases at J, with 12 bases between. Germline V gives CDR1 KGHSH, CDR2 LQKENI. The CDR3 loop spans 14 amino acids.

The CDR3: CASSVGISGGYNEQFF. DNA of the CDR3: TGTGCCAGCAGCGTAGGGATTAGCGGGGGATACAATGAGCAGTTCTTC. The chain links TRBV9 to TRBJ2-1; 9 positions agree with TRBD2. The ends lost 0 bases at V and 4 bases at J; junction bases unmatched: 5. CDR3 length: 16 amino acids. Germline V gives CDR1 SGDLS, CDR2 YYNGEE.

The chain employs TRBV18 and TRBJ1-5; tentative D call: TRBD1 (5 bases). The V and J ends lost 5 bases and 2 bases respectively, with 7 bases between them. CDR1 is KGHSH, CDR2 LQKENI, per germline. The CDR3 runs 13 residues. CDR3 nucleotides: TGTGCCAGCTCAGGGGCAGGCAATCAGCCCCAGCATTTT. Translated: CASSGAGNQPQHF.

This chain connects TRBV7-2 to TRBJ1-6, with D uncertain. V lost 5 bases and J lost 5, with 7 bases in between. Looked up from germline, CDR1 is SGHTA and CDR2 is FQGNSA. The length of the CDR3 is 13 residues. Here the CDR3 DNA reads TGTGCCAGCAGCACAGATCATAATTCACCCCTCCACTTT. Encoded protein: CASSTDHNSPLHF.

DNA for the CDR3: TGCGCCAGCAGCCAAGTCTCCAGGGACATATTTATTCGGGGCTACACCTTC. It translates to CASSQVSRDIFIRGYTF. The chain joins TRBV4-3 to TRBJ1-2; possibly TRBD1 for D (6 bases). The CDR3 length is 17 residues. Germline CDR1 LGHNA, CDR2 YSLEER. The V end was cut by 1 base, the J end by 8 bases, with 23 bases between.

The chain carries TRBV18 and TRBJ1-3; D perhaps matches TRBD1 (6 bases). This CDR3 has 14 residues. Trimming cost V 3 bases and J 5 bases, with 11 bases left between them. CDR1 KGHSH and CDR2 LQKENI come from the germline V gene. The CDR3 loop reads CASSPSGGRNTIYF. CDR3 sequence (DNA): TGTGCCAGCTCACCCTCTGGGGGCCGAAACACCATATATTTT.

The CDR3 reads CASSPQFGLEETQYF. The CDR3 nucleotides are TGTGCCAGCTCACCACAGTTTGGTCTGGAGGAGACCCAGTACTTC. This sequence joins TRBV18 and TRBJ2-5; D gene ambiguous. Germline assignment: CDR1 KGHSH and CDR2 LQKENI. Trimming shortened V by 1 base and J by 5 bases, and 14 bases separated the two germline ends. The CDR3 length is 15 residues.

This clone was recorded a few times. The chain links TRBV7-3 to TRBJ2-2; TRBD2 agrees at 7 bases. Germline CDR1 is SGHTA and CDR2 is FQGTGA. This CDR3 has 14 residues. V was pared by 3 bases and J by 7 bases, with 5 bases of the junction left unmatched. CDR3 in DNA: TGTGCCAGCAGCTTGTCTAGCGGTGGCGGGGAGCTGTTTTTT. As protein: CASSLSSGGGELFF.

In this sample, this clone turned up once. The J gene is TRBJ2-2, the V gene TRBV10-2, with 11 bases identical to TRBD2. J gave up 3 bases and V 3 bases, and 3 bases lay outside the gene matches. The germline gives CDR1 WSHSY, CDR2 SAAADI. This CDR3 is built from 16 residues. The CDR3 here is CASSEVAGGYTGELFF. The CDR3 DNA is TGCGCCAGCAGTGAAGTAGCGGGAGGGTACACCGGGGAGCTGTTTTTT.

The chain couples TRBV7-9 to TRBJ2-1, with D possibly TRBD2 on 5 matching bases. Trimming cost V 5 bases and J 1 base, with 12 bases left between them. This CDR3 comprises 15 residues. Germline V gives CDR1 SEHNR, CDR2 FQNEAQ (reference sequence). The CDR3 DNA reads TGTGCCAGCAGCCCCGTGGAGGAATCCTACAATGAGCAGTTCTTC. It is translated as CASSPVEESYNEQFF.

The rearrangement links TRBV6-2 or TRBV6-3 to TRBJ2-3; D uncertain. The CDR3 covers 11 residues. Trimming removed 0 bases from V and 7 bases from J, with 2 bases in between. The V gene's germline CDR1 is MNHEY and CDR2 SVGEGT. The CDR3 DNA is TGTGCCAGCAGTTACTCCTATACGCAGTATTTT. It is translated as CASSYSYTQYF.

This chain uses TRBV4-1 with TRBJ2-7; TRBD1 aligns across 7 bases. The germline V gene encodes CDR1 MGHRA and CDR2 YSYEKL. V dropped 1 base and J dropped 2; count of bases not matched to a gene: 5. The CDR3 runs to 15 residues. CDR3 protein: CASSQGGTATYEQYF. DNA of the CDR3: TGCGCCAGCAGCCAAGGGGGGACAGCGACCTACGAGCAGTACTTC.

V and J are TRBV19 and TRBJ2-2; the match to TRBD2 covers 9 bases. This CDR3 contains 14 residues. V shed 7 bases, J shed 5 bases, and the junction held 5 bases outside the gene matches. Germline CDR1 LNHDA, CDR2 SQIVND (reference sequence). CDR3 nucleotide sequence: TGTGCCAGTACACTAGCGGGTGCGACCGGGGAGCTGTTTTTT. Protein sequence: CASTLAGATGELFF.

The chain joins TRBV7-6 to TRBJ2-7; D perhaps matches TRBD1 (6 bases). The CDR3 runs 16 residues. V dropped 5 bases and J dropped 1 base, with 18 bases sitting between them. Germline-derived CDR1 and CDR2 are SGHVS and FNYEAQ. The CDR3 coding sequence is TGTGCCAGCAGCCAGAATTCGGGGACAAATTCCTACGAGCAGTACTTC. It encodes CASSQNSGTNSYEQYF.

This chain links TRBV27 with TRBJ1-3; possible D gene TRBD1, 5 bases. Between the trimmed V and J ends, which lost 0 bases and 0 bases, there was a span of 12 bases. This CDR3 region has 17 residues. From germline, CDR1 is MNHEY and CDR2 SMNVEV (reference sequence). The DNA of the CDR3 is TGTGCCAGCAGTTTATCGGGAGGGGACCACTCTGGAAACACCATATATTTT. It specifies CASSLSGGDHSGNTIYF.